One sample yielded the 30 T cell receptor beta chains listed below, sequenced in a study of blood T cell repertoires in COVID-19. Here immunoSEQ multiplex PCR was the method, and the copy in TCRdb shows in-frame clones only, minus some. The data hold about 150,000 clones, with under 80% observed a single time. Sequenced: peripheral blood. All receptors derive from a man aged 55 to 69 with acute or convalescent COVID-19.

A note on this clone: The identical CDR3 is also encoded by other nucleotide sequences in the sample. The rearrangement joins TRBV15 to TRBJ2-1; TRBD1 matches at 7 bases. Germline lookup yields CDR1 LNHNV and CDR2 YYDKDF (reference sequence). V was clipped by 2 bases and J by 8 bases; unmatched bases: 0. CDR3 length: 12 amino acids. The CDR3 nucleotides are TGTGCCACCAGCAGACAGGGGGATGAGCAGTTCTTC. It specifies CATSRQGDEQFF.

The CDR3 loop reads CASTGAGAGELFF. CDR3 in DNA: TGTGCCAGCACAGGGGCGGGGGCCGGGGAGCTGTTTTTT. V is TRBV28 and J is TRBJ2-2; tentative D call: TRBD2 (7 bases). Germline V lookup: CDR1 MDHEN, CDR2 SYDVKM. The CDR3 contains 13 residues. The V end was cut by 7 bases, the J end by 6 bases, with 12 bases between.

The J gene is TRBJ2-6, the V gene TRBV5-1; tentatively, D is TRBD2 (6 bases). This CDR3 has 18 amino acids. Germline V gene lookup returns CDR1 SGHRS and CDR2 YFSETQ. Between the trimmed V and J ends, which lost 4 bases and 0 bases, there was a span of 17 bases. Here the CDR3 DNA reads TGCGCCAGCAGCCCTTGGACTACGACCTACTCTGGGGCCAACGTCCTGACTTTC. It encodes CASSPWTTTYSGANVLTF.

The rearrangement links TRBV4-2 to TRBJ2-7; D perhaps matches TRBD1 (6 bases). With 0 bases removed from V and 2 bases from J, the gap between germline ends came to 14 bases. The CDR3 covers 16 residues. Germline V gene sequence: CDR1 LGHNA, CDR2 YNFKEQ. CDR3: CASSQDGTPAPYEQYF. DNA for the CDR3: TGTGCCAGCAGCCAAGATGGGACACCTGCCCCCTACGAGCAGTACTTC.

V usage is TRBV6-6 and J usage is TRBJ2-2; TRBD1 agrees at 11 bases. V gave up 9 bases and J gave up 6 bases; unmatched junction bases: 6. CDR1 is MNHNY and CDR2 is SVGAGI in the germline V gene (reference sequence). The CDR3 has 14 amino acids. The CDR3 spells CASSGTGGSGELFF. In DNA, the CDR3 is TGTGCCAGTTCCGGGACAGGGGGTTCCGGGGAGCTGTTTTTT.

V gene TRBV6-1 combines with J gene TRBJ2-2; D perhaps matches TRBD2 (5 bases). The CDR3 contains 16 residues. Per germline, CDR1 MNHNS and CDR2 SASEGT. V was clipped by 2 bases and J by 3 bases, with 13 bases between them. CDR3 in amino acids: CASSELRVKYTGELFF. The CDR3 bases are TGTGCCAGCAGTGAATTGCGGGTGAAATACACCGGGGAGCTGTTTTTT.

This clone appeared once. The CDR3: CASCLSGTGDEQYF. Written as DNA, the CDR3 is TGTGCCAGTTGCCTTTCCGGGACAGGTGACGAGCAGTACTTC. The chain couples TRBV19 to TRBJ2-7, with 8 bases lining up with TRBD1. This CDR3 region has 14 residues. Losses at the gene ends were 8 bases for V and 5 bases for J; bases not matched to a gene: 11. Germline CDR1 and CDR2: LNHDA and SQIVND (reference sequence).

The chain combines TRBV5-1 with TRBJ2-3; D perhaps matches TRBD1 (5 bases). The germline gives CDR1 SGHRS, CDR2 YFSETQ. The V end was cut by 4 bases, the J end by 6 bases, with 18 bases between. This CDR3 has 15 amino acids. This CDR3 reads CASSRRVDTTDTQYF. CDR3 sequence (DNA): TGCGCCAGCAGCCGTAGGGTGGACACAACGGATACGCAGTATTTT.

This clone was picked up one time. The rearrangement uses TRBV28 and TRBJ2-3; D unresolved. Germline V gives CDR1 MDHEN, CDR2 SYDVKM. Trimming shortened V by 5 bases and J by 5 bases, and 5 bases separated the two germline ends. This CDR3 has 11 amino acids. CDR3 sequence: CASSTGDTQYF. The DNA for the CDR3 is TGTGCCAGCAGTACGGGAGATACGCAGTATTTT.

This clone was recorded a few times. The J gene is TRBJ2-1, the V gene TRBV19, with D unclear. Germline V gene sequence: CDR1 LNHDA, CDR2 SQIVND (reference sequence). The CDR3 is made up of 13 amino acids. V was clipped by 6 bases and J by 0 bases, with 6 bases between them. Here the CDR3 reads CASSRYSYNEQFF. The CDR3 coding sequence is TGTGCCAGTAGCAGGTACTCCTACAATGAGCAGTTCTTC.

The chain is built from TRBV5-4 and TRBJ1-5; TRBD1 aligns across 12 bases. With V trimmed by 4 bases and J by 5 bases, 4 bases remained unmatched. The CDR3 is 15 amino acids. Germline V CDR1 and CDR2: SGHNT, YYREEE (reference sequence). CDR3 sequence reads: CASSPGQGAHQPQHF. The CDR3 bases are TGTGCCAGCAGCCCGGGACAGGGGGCACATCAGCCCCAGCATTTT.

This clone was seen only a few times. The rearrangement links TRBV18 to TRBJ1-1, with D uncertain. Germline V gives CDR1 KGHSH, CDR2 LQKENI. The CDR3 has 13 amino acids. Between the trimmed V and J ends, which lost 2 bases and 3 bases, there was a span of 7 bases. The CDR3 coding sequence is TGTGCCAGCTCACCAGGGAGGGACACTGAAGCTTTCTTT. Translating gives CASSPGRDTEAFF. The entire variable domain, with the rest obtained from reference TRBV18 and TRBJ1-1, is as follows: NAGVMQNPRHLVRRRGQEARLRCSPMKGHSHVYWYRQLPEEGLKFMVYLQKENIIDESGMPKERFSAEFPKEGPSILRIQQVVRGDSAAYFCASSPGRDTEAFFGQGTRLTVV.

The chain has TRBV3-1 (or the pseudogene TRBV3-2) and TRBJ1-2; D call uncertain. The V gene's germline CDR1 is LGHDT and CDR2 YNNKEL (reference sequence). The CDR3 totals 13 residues. The germline V and J ends were trimmed by 4 bases and 8 bases, with 14 bases remaining between them. The CDR3 DNA is TGTGCCAGCAGCCTCTGGGCCCAAAAGGGCTACACCTTC. Protein product: CASSLWAQKGYTF.

The J gene is TRBJ2-2, the V gene TRBV10-1, with 9 bases lining up with TRBD1. The CDR3 sequence is 16 residues long. The V gene's germline CDR1 is WNHNN and CDR2 SYGVQD (reference sequence). With 5 bases clipped from V and 6 bases from J, the junction kept 10 bases outside the gene matches. The CDR3 sequence: CASSTTGGLTSGELFF. As DNA, the CDR3 is TGCGCCAGCAGTACAACAGGGGGCCTTACCTCCGGGGAGCTGTTTTTT.

This clone came up once. The rearrangement joins TRBV5-6 to TRBJ2-3; no clear D gene. Trimming left V 1 base short and J 2 bases short, with 8 bases between. The CDR3 contains 14 residues. Per germline, CDR1 SGHDT and CDR2 YYEEEE. CDR3 coding DNA: TGTGCCAGCAGCTTGAGTCAGAACACAGATACGCAGTATTTT. Translation gives CASSLSQNTDTQYF. The full variable domain, completed using reference TRBV5-6 and TRBJ2-3, is DAGVTQSPTHLIKTRGQQVTLRCSPKSGHDTVSWYQQALGQGPQFIFQYYEEEERQRGNFPDRFSGHQFPNYSSELNVNALLLGDSALYLCASSLSQNTDTQYFGPGTRLTVL.

The genes are TRBV7-8 and TRBJ2-2; 12 bases are shared with TRBD2. CDR1 and CDR2 (germline): SGHVS, FQNEAQ. Unmatched junction bases numbered 3, after V lost 8 bases and J lost 5 bases. CDR3 length equals 14 residues. The CDR3 loop is CASRTSGTTGELFF. The CDR3 DNA reads as TGTGCCAGCCGGACTAGCGGGACAACCGGGGAGCTGTTTTTT.

The chain couples TRBV11-3 to TRBJ2-3; perhaps TRBD2 as D (5 bases). Trimming shortened V by 5 bases and J by 8 bases, and 11 bases separated the two germline ends. Germline CDR1 SGHNT, CDR2 YENEEA. The CDR3 has 12 amino acids. The CDR3 DNA follows: TGTGCCAGCAGCAGGACTTTTGGTACGCAGTATTTT. Amino acids: CASSRTFGTQYF.

The chain links TRBV6-5 to TRBJ1-5; D perhaps matches TRBD1 (6 bases). Germline V gives CDR1 MNHEY, CDR2 SVGAGI. CDR3 size: 15 residues. V was clipped by 5 bases and J by 5 bases, with 16 bases between them. The CDR3 DNA follows: TGTGCCAGCAGTCCAAATTGGGGGCTGGATCAGCCCCAGCATTTT. It codes for CASSPNWGLDQPQHF.

The chain has TRBV18 and TRBJ2-7, with D possibly being TRBD2 (6 bases). The germline V and J ends were trimmed by 3 bases and 0 bases, with 12 bases remaining between them. Germline-derived CDR1 and CDR2 are KGHSH and LQKENI. CDR3 length: 15 residues. In nucleotides, the CDR3 is TGTGCCAGCTCACCTGGAGGGCCGAGCTCCTACGAGCAGTACTTC. This gives the protein CASSPGGPSSYEQYF.

The chain recombines TRBV5-1 with TRBJ2-3, with 16 nucleotides matching TRBD2. Germline loops: CDR1 SGHRS, CDR2 YFSETQ. This CDR3 comprises 18 residues. The V segment lost 6 bases and the J segment 4 bases; nucleotides outside the gene matches: 11. The CDR3 reads CASTGGTSGRAGADTQYF. In DNA, the CDR3 is TGCGCCAGCACCGGGGGGACTAGCGGGAGGGCCGGAGCAGATACGCAGTATTTT.

This clone was picked up one time. The DNA of the CDR3 is TGTGCCAGCAGCCCGGGACTAGCGGGAGGGTTCTTC. This codes for CASSPGLAGGFF. V and J are TRBV7-2 and TRBJ2-1; TRBD2 matches at 15 bases. Losses at the gene ends were 5 bases for V and 15 bases for J; bases not matched to a gene: 2. The length of the CDR3 is 12 residues. Germline V gives CDR1 SGHTA, CDR2 FQGNSA.

The chain carries TRBV30 and TRBJ2-3; D is unresolved. The V end lost 0 bases, the J end lost 0 bases, and 7 bases lay between the germline ends. The CDR3 is made up of 14 amino acids. Per germline, CDR1 GTSNPN and CDR2 SVGIG (reference sequence). CDR3 loop: CAWSVWASTDTQYF. The CDR3 nucleotides read TGTGCCTGGAGTGTTTGGGCTAGCACAGATACGCAGTATTTT.

V usage is TRBV3-1 (or the pseudogene TRBV3-2) and J usage is TRBJ2-5; 8 bases fit TRBD2. The CDR3 contains 15 residues. Germline loops: CDR1 LGHDT, CDR2 YNNKEL (reference sequence). The J segment lost 5 bases and the V segment lost 4 bases, leaving 9 bases of the junction unmatched. In nucleotides, the CDR3 is TGTGCCAGCAGCCCCTCGGGCGGGAGGTCGGAGACCCAGTACTTC. Translating it yields CASSPSGGRSETQYF.

This chain joins TRBV28 and TRBJ1-2, with D hard to call. The length of the CDR3 is 13 residues. Trimming took 4 bases from V and 7 from J, leaving 13 bases between them. CDR1 is MDHEN and CDR2 is SYDVKM in the germline V gene. The CDR3 sequence: CASSSTVSPGYTF. The CDR3 nucleotides read TGTGCCAGCAGTTCCACGGTGAGCCCTGGCTACACCTTC.

The chain couples TRBV5-1 to TRBJ1-4; 8 bases are shared with TRBD1. The CDR3 spans 15 residues. J lost 7 bases, V lost 4 bases, and 9 bases had no gene match. CDR1 and CDR2 (germline): SGHRS, YFSETQ. DNA of the CDR3: TGCGCCAGCAGCCCCGACGGACAGGGCGCTGAAAAACTGTTTTTT. It is translated as CASSPDGQGAEKLFF.

The chain joins TRBV18 to TRBJ1-1; D ambiguous. This CDR3 is 15 amino acids long. Germline lookup yields CDR1 KGHSH and CDR2 LQKENI. The V and J ends lost 5 bases and 3 bases respectively, with 16 bases between them. The DNA for the CDR3 is TGTGCCAGCTCAAAGCGGGAGGCTAGGGACACTGAAGCTTTCTTT. The encoded protein is CASSKREARDTEAFF. Filled out from reference TRBV18 and TRBJ1-1, the complete variable domain reads NAGVMQNPRHLVRRRGQEARLRCSPMKGHSHVYWYRQLPEEGLKFMVYLQKENIIDESGMPKERFSAEFPKEGPSILRIQQVVRGDSAAYFCASSKREARDTEAFFGQGTRLTVV.

This clone was recorded a few times. V and J are TRBV21-1 and TRBJ2-7; TRBD2, as called in the table, went unchecked against the DNA. TRBV21-1 is classified as a pseudogene. CDR3 length: 21 amino acids. The CDR3 sequence is CASSKGLRELAGGTSSYEQYF. DNA of the CDR3: TGTGCCAGCAGCAAAGGGTTAAGGGAACTAGCGGGAGGCACGAGCTCCTACGAGCAGTACTTC.

This chain joins TRBV29-1 and TRBJ2-7; the match to TRBD1 covers 7 bases. V was clipped by 7 bases and J by 3 bases; unmatched bases: 3. CDR1 and CDR2 from the germline V gene are SQVTM and ANQGSEA. This CDR3 region has 11 residues. The CDR3 loop is CSGGTDYEQYF. As DNA, the CDR3 is TGCAGCGGAGGGACAGACTACGAGCAGTACTTC.

This clone has only a few counts. This chain joins TRBV6-1 and TRBJ2-7; possibly TRBD1 for D (5 bases). Germline-derived CDR1 and CDR2 are MNHNS and SASEGT. CDR3 size: 11 residues. The V and J ends lost 1 base and 13 bases respectively, with 11 bases between them. DNA for the CDR3: TGTGCCAGCAGTGAAGGGGGCCGAGCCTACTTC. It translates to CASSEGGRAYF.

The gene calls are TRBV2 and TRBJ2-7; tentatively, D is TRBD2 (6 bases). The V end lost 6 bases, the J end lost 0 bases, and 27 bases lay between the germline ends. The germline CDR1 and CDR2 sequences are SNHLY and FYNNEI. There are 19 residues in the CDR3. The CDR3 loop reads CASRRGQGSSSRYSYEQYF. The CDR3 region has the DNA TGTGCCAGCAGGCGGGGCCAAGGGTCCTCCAGTCGGTACTCCTACGAGCAGTACTTC.